The entry that follows covers one T cell receptor (beta chain) sequence. Its specificity is not known. The authors reverse transcribed roughly 0.5 to 1 ug RNA with random hexamers. Amplification of TCR beta CDR3 used immunoSEQ multiplex PCR across 54 Vbeta and 13 Jbeta. TCRdb re-called the immunoSEQ multiplex PCR reads with MiXCR, one entry per CDR3 protein. The table lists 160,000 or so distinct CDR3 sequences, 85% to 95% of them singletons. This specimen comes from a study of CD8 T cells in Susac syndrome. Study-level information: Patients with Susac syndrome who were sequenced included 5 or 6 with active disease and fewer than 10 in remission. Broader study findings: Susac syndrome CD4+ T cell repertoires showed no clonal expansion.

Sequenced: CD4+ T cells from PBMCs. The clonotype originates from a human donor with Susac syndrome.

This chain's CDR3 is CASSALSTTDGYTF. Here the CDR3 DNA reads TGTGCCAGCAGCGCCCTATCAACTACCGATGGCTACACCTTC. The chain joins TRBV9 to TRBJ1-2; unclear D gene. The CDR3 runs to 14 residues. The germline gives CDR1 SGDLS, CDR2 YYNGEE. Trimming cost V 3 bases and J 6 bases, with 15 bases left between them.